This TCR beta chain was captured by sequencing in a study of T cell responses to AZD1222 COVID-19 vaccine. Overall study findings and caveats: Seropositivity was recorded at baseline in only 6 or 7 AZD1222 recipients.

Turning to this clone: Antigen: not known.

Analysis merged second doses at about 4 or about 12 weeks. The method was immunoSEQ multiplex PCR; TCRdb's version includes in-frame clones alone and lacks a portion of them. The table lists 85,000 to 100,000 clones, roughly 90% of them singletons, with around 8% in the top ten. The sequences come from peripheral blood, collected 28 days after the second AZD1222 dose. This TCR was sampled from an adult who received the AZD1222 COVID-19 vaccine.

The CDR3 nucleotides read TGTGCCAGCGGGACTAGCGGGAGTTTCGGGTACGAGCAGTACTTC. It is translated as CASGTSGSFGYEQYF. The J gene is TRBJ2-7, the V gene TRBV19; the match to TRBD2 covers 14 bases. Germline V gene data show CDR1 as LNHDA and CDR2 as SQIVND (reference sequence). The junction had 8 bases not matched to a gene; V was cut back by 9 bases and J by 4 bases. This CDR3 has 15 amino acids.